Given below is one TCR beta chain in context. Other DNA sequences of this sample code for an identical CDR3. These data come from a study of blood T cell repertoires in COVID-19. CDR3 length equals 12 residues. V dropped 6 bases and J dropped 0 bases, with 6 bases sitting between them. CDR1 SNHLY and CDR2 FYNNEI come from the germline V gene. Original data processing: Researchers report that nucleated cell counts were estimated from reference gene primer amplification. TCRdb's table, derived via immunoSEQ multiplex PCR, lists solely in-frame clones and lacks some. V, J and clone size are taken as reported in that table, and D and trimming were inferred from the DNA itself. This table holds about 400,000 clones, roughly 86% found once.

The sample consisted of peripheral blood. The J gene is TRBJ2-7, the V gene TRBV2, with a weak D call TRBD1 (5 bases). This sequence originates from a human donor in a cohort sampled during active COVID-19. The CDR3 nucleotides are TGTGCCAGCAGAGGGGACTCCTACGAGCAGTACTTC. Translation gives CASRGDSYEQYF. Complete variable domain (other parts from reference TRBV2 and TRBJ2-7): EPEVTQTPSHQVTQMGQEVILRCVPISNHLYFYWYRQILGQKVEFLVSFYNNEISEKSEIFDDQFSVERPDGSNFTLKIRSTKLEDSAMYFCASRGDSYEQYFGPGTRLTVT.